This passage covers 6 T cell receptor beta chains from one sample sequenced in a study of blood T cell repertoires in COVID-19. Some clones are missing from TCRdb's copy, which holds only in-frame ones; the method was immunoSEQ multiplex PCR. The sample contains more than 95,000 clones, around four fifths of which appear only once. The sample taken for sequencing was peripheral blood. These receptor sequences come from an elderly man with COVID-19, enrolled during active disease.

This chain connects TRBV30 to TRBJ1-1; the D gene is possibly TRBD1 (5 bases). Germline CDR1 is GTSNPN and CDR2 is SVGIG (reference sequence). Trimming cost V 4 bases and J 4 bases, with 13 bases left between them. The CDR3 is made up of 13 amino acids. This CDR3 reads CAWNPGGGTEAFF. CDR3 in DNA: TGTGCCTGGAATCCCGGGGGGGGCACTGAAGCTTTCTTT.

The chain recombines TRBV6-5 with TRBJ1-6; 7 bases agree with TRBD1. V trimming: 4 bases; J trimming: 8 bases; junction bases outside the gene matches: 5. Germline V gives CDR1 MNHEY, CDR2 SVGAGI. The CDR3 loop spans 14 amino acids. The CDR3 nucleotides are TGTGCCAGCAGTTCCAGGGGGTGGGATTCACCCCTCCACTTT. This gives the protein CASSSRGWDSPLHF.

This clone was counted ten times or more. DNA of the CDR3: TGTGCCAGCAGTAGACAGGGCGCCCCCCCGGGTGAGCAGTTCTTC. It specifies CASSRQGAPPGEQFF. The V and J genes are TRBV7-2 and TRBJ2-1; 7 bases are shared with TRBD1. The trim removed 6 bases at V and 9 bases at J, leaving 14 bases unmatched. From germline, CDR1 is SGHTA and CDR2 FQGNSA. The CDR3 spans 15 residues.

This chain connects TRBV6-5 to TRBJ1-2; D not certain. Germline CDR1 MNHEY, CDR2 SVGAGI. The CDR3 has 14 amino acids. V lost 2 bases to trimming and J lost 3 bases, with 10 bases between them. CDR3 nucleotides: TGTGCCAGCAGTTACACGGTATCTTACTATGGCTACACCTTC. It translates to CASSYTVSYYGYTF.

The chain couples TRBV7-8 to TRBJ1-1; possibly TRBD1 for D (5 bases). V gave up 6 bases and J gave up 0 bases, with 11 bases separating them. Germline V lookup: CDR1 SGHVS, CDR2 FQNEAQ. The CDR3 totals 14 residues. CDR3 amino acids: CASSAGRLNTEAFF. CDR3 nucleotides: TGTGCCAGCAGTGCGGGACGGCTGAACACTGAAGCTTTCTTT. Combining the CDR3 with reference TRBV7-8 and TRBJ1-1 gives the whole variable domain GAGVSQSPRYKVAKRGQDVALRCDPISGHVSLFWYQQALGQGPEFLTYFQNEAQLDKSGLPSDRFFAERPEGSVSTLKIQRTQQEDSAVYLCASSAGRLNTEAFFGQGTRLTVV.

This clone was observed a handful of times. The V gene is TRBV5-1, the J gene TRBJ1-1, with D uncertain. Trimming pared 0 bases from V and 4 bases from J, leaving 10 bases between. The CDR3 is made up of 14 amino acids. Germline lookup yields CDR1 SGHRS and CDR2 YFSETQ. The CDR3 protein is CASSLASGVTEAFF. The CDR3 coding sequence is TGCGCCAGCAGCTTGGCATCTGGAGTCACTGAAGCTTTCTTT.